The clone carrying this T cell receptor beta chain was counted only a few times. This sample stems from a study of CD8+CD57+ T cells in acquired aplastic anemia. Researchers used genomic DNA as the template to profile TCR beta VDJ and CDR3. Each CDR3 protein is one row after TCRdb ran MiXCR on the reads. The table shows fewer than 250,000 distinct CDR3 sequences, with around 50% occurring only once. An expansion of CD8+CD57+ cells by flow cytometry had been shown in patients chosen for sequencing. Sampling of blood occurred while the patients had still received no therapy. CDR3 length equals 14 residues. Germline CDR1 reads SGHTA; CDR2 reads FQGTGA. V was shortened by 5 bases and J by 3 bases, with 13 bases between the two germline ends.

The source is a human donor with aplastic anemia. Input material: sorted CD4+, CD8+, or CD8+CD57+ T cells (not recorded which) from PBMCs. The V call is TRBV7-3, the J call TRBJ1-1; tentatively, D is TRBD1 (5 bases). CDR3 coding DNA: TGTGCCAGCAGCGGGGGGGGGGGGTACACTGAAGCTTTCTTT. Protein product: CASSGGGGYTEAFF. Full variable domain (rest looked up from reference TRBV7-3 and TRBJ1-1): GAGVSQTPSNKVTEKGKYVELRCDPISGHTALYWYRQSLGQGPEFLIYFQGTGAADDSGLPNDRFFAVRPEGSVSTLKIQRTERGDSAVYLCASSGGGGYTEAFFGQGTRLTVV.